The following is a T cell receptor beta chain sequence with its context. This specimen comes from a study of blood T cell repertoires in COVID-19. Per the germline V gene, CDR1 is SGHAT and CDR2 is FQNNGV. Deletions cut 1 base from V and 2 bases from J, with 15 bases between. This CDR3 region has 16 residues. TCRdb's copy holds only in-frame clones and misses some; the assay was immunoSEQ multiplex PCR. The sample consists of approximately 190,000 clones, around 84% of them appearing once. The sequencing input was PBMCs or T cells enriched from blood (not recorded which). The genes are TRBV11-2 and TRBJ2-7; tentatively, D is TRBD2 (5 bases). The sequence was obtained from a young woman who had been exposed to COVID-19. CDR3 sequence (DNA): TGTGCCAGCAGCTTAGGGCCCCGGCAAGCGGCCTACGAGCAGTACTTC. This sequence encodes CASSLGPRQAAYEQYF.